The TCR beta chain under discussion was sequenced for a study of shared clonotypes between healthy human individuals. Measured with immunoSEQ multiplex PCR; TCRdb has only the in-frame clones, and not every one. Here the sample spans a few hundred thousand clones, roughly 72% being singletons. CDR3 length: 16 amino acids. Per germline, CDR1 MDHEN and CDR2 SYDVKM. Trimming cost V 3 bases and J 5 bases; bases outside gene matches: 8. The clonotype comes from a woman between 40 and 50 years old in good health. Some clones in this sample may be carry-over from other donors' samples. The chain carries TRBV28 and TRBJ2-7, with 12 bases lining up with TRBD2. Material: PBMCs. The CDR3 spells CASSFSARTSGDEQYF. CDR3 coding DNA: TGTGCCAGCAGTTTTTCCGCGAGGACTAGCGGGGACGAGCAGTACTTC.